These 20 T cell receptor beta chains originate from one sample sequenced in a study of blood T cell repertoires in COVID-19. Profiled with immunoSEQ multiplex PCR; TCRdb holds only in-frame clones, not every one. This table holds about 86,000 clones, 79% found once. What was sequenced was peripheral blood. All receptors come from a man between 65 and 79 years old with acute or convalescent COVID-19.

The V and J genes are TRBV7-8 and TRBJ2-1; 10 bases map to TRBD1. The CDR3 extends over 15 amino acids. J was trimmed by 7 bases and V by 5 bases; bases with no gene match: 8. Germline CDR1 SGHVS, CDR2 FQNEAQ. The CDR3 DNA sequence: TGTGCCAGCAGCCAGGACAGGGGGTGGAGGAATGAGCAGTTCTTC. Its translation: CASSQDRGWRNEQFF. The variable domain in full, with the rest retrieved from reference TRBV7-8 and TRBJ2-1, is GAGVSQSPRYKVAKRGQDVALRCDPISGHVSLFWYQQALGQGPEFLTYFQNEAQLDKSGLPSDRFFAERPEGSVSTLKIQRTQQEDSAVYLCASSQDRGWRNEQFFGPGTRLTVL.

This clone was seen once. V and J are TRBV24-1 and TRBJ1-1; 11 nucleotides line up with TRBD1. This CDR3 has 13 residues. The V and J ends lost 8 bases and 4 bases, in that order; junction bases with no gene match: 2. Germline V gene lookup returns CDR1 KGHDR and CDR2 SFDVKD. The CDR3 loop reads CATKGQGGTEAFF. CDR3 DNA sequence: TGTGCCACCAAGGGACAGGGGGGCACTGAAGCTTTCTTT.

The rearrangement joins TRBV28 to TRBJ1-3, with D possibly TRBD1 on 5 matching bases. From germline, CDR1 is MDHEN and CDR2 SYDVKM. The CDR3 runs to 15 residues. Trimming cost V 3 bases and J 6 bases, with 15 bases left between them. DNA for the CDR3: TGTGCCAGCAGTTTCGGGGGACGTTGGATAAACACCATATATTTT. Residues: CASSFGGRWINTIYF.

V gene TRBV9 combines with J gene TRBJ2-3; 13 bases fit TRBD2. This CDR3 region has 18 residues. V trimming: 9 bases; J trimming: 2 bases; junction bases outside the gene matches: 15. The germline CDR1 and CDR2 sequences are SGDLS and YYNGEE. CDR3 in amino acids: CATPVRWTSGRYTDTQYF. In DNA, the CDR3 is TGTGCCACCCCCGTCCGATGGACTAGCGGGAGATACACAGATACGCAGTATTTT.

CDR3 DNA sequence: TGTGCCAGCAGTTTCAGGGATGAACAGCCCCAGCATTTT. Protein sequence: CASSFRDEQPQHF. V and J are TRBV12-3 or TRBV12-4 and TRBJ1-5, with D possibly being TRBD1 (5 bases). Trimming stripped 3 bases from V and 7 bases from J, with 10 bases between. The CDR3 runs to 13 residues.

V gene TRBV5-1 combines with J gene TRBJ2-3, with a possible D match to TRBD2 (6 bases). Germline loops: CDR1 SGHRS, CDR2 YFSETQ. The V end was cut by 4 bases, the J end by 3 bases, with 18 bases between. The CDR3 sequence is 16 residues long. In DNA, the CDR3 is TGCGCCAGCAGCCCGAACCCCAGGAGCGGGACAGATACGCAGTATTTT. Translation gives CASSPNPRSGTDTQYF.

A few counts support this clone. CDR3 sequence: CASSIGSGVDTQYF. As DNA, the CDR3 is TGTGCCAGTAGTATAGGATCAGGGGTGGATACGCAGTATTTT. The J gene is TRBJ2-3, the V gene TRBV19; D possibly corresponds to TRBD1 (6 bases). CDR1 and CDR2 from the germline V gene are LNHDA and SQIVND (reference sequence). Between the trimmed V and J ends, which lost 1 base and 6 bases, there was a span of 11 bases. This CDR3 has 14 amino acids.

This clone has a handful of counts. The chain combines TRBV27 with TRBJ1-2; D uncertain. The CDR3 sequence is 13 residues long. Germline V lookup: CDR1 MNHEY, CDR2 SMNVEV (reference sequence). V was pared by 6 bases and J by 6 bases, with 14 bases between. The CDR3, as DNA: TGTGCCAGCAGGTTTACCCATACAGATGGCTACACCTTC. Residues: CASRFTHTDGYTF.

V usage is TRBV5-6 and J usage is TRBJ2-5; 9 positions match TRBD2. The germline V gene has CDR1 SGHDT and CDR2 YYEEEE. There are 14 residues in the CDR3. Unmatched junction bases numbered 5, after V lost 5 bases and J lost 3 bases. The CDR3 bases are TGTGCCAGCAGGTGGGGACTAGCAGAAGAGACCCAGTACTTC. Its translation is CASRWGLAEETQYF.

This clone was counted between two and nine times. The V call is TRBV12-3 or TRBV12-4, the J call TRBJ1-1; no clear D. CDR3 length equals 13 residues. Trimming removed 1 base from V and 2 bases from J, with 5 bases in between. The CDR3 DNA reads TGTGCCAGCAGTTTAGGGCCAAACACTGAAGCTTTCTTT. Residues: CASSLGPNTEAFF.

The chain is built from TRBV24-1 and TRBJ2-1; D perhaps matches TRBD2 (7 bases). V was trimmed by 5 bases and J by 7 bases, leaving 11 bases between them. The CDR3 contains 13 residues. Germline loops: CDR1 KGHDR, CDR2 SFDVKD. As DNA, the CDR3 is TGTGCCACCAGTGCGGGGGGCGGTAATGAGCAGTTCTTC. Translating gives CATSAGGGNEQFF.

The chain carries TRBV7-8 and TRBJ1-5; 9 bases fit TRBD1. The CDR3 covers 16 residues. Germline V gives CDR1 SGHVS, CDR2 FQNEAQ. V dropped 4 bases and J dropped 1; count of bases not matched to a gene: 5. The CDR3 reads CASSSQQGASNQPQHF. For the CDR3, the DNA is TGTGCCAGCAGCTCTCAACAGGGGGCAAGCAATCAGCCCCAGCATTTT.

The CDR3 spells CASSNGQGGSNSPLHF. The CDR3 DNA sequence: TGTGCCAGCAGTAACGGACAGGGTGGTTCTAATTCACCCCTCCACTTT. The chain employs TRBV2 and TRBJ1-6; the match to TRBD1 covers 8 bases. CDR3 length: 16 amino acids. The germline CDR1 and CDR2 sequences are SNHLY and FYNNEI. V dropped 5 bases and J dropped 6; count of bases not matched to a gene: 9. Combining the CDR3 with reference TRBV2 and TRBJ1-6 gives the whole variable domain EPEVTQTPSHQVTQMGQEVILRCVPISNHLYFYWYRQILGQKVEFLVSFYNNEISEKSEIFDDQFSVERPDGSNFTLKIRSTKLEDSAMYFCASSNGQGGSNSPLHFGNGTRLTVT.

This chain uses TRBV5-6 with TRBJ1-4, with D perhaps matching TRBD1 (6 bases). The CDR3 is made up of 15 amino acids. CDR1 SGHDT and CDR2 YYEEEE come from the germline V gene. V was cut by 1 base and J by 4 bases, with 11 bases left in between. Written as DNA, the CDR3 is TGTGCCAGCAGCTTGAAGTCAGGGGATAATGAAAAACTGTTTTTT. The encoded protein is CASSLKSGDNEKLFF.

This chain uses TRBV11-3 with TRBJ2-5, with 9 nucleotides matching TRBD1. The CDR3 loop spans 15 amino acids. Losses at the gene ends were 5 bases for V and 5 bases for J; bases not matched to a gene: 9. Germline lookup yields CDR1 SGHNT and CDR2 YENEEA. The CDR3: CASSTRTGAGETQYF. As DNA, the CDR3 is TGTGCCAGCAGCACGCGGACAGGGGCCGGGGAGACCCAGTACTTC.

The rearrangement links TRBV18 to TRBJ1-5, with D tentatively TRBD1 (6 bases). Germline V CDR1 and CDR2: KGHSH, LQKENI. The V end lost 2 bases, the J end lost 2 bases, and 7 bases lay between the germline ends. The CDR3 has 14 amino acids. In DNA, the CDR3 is TGTGCCAGCTCACCAGGGGGCGGCAATCAGCCCCAGCATTTT. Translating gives CASSPGGGNQPQHF.

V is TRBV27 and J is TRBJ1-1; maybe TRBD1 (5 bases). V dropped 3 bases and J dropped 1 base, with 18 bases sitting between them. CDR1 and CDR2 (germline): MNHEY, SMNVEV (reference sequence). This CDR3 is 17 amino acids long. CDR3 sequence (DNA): TGTGCCAGCAGTTTTGTACCCCTAGGGGTGGCGAACACTGAAGCTTTCTTT. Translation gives CASSFVPLGVANTEAFF.

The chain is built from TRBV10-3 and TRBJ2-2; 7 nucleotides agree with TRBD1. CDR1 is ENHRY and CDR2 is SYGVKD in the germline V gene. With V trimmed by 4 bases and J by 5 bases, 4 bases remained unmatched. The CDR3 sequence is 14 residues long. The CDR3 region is CAISGDSNTGELFF. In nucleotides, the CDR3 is TGTGCCATCAGTGGGGACAGTAATACCGGGGAGCTGTTTTTT.

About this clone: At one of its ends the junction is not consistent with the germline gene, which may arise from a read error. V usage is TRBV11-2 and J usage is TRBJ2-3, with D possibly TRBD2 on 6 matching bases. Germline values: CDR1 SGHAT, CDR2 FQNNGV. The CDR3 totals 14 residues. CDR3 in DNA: TGTGCCAACAGCCCTCCGGGACTCTTAAATACGCAGTATTTT. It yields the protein CANSPPGLLNTQYF.

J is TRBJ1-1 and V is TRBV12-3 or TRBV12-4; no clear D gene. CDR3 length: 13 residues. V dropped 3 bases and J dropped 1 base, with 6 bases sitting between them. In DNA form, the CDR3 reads TGTGCCAGCAGTTTTAACAAGAACACTGAAGCTTTCTTT. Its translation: CASSFNKNTEAFF.